Below are 16 T cell receptor beta chains sequenced from a single sample in a study of T cell clonality in common variable immunodeficiency. The data were produced by immunoSEQ multiplex PCR, yet TCRdb's version contains in-frame clones alone and is incomplete. The sample counts 25,000 to 35,000 clones, none seen once; the ten largest own around 3%. Study outcomes and limitations: In common variable immunodeficiency, TCR beta chains reportedly carried fewer deletions and N-nucleotide insertions.

These TCRs are of unknown antigen specificity. Sequenced material: peripheral blood mononuclear cells. The receptor set was obtained from a human donor with common variable immunodeficiency.

This clone was observed many times. The read ends 3 residues shy of where the CDR3 ends; the end is completed using the germline J gene. The chain joins TRBV2 to TRBJ2-6; weak D call: TRBD2 (6 bases). Per germline, CDR1 SNHLY and CDR2 FYNNEI. The CDR3 spans 15 residues. Trimming left V 10 bases short and J 0 bases short, with 13 bases between. The DNA read from the CDR3 is TGTGCCAAGGGGACTGCCAGCTCTGGGGCCAACGTC. It codes for CAKGTASSGANV. The full CDR3 protein is CAKGTASSGANVLTF.

This clone was recorded at least ten times. One junction end does not reproduce the germline sequence, and a read error may be involved. The sequenced fragment ends 3 residues before the CDR3 boundary, so the rest is inferred from the germline J gene. The chain recombines TRBV19 with TRBJ2-2; TRBD2 aligns across 9 bases. This CDR3 is built from 16 residues. Germline V lookup: CDR1 LNHDA, CDR2 SQIVND (reference sequence). Incomplete CDR3 DNA: TGTGCCAGTAGTATCCTAGCGGGGTTGAACGCCGGGGAG. It specifies CASSILAGLNAGE. The full CDR3 sequence reads CASSILAGLNAGELFF.

This clone was counted many times. The read halts 3 residues ahead of the CDR3 end, with the missing end drawn from the germline J gene. This chain links TRBV5-4 with TRBJ2-1, with 7 bases fitting TRBD2. Looked up from germline, CDR1 is SGHNT and CDR2 is YYREEE (reference sequence). This CDR3 is 14 amino acids long. With 2 bases clipped from V and 4 bases from J, the junction kept 3 bases outside the gene matches. The covered CDR3 bases are TGTGCCAGCAGCTTAGTGCGGGAGTACAATGAG. It codes for CASSLVREYNE. The entire CDR3 reads CASSLVREYNEQFF.

Regarding this clone: The read terminates 3 residues ahead of where the CDR3 ends, so the germline J gene completes it. The rearrangement joins TRBV18 to TRBJ1-1; the match to TRBD1 covers 7 bases. Germline values: CDR1 KGHSH, CDR2 LQKENI. J lost 0 bases, V lost 5 bases, and 3 bases had no gene match. This CDR3 comprises 14 residues. The DNA read from the CDR3 is TGTGCCAGCTCAGGGACAGACATGAACACTGAA. This encodes CASSGTDMNTE. The entire CDR3 protein reads CASSGTDMNTEAFF.

This clone occurred many times. The read comes to an end 3 residues before the CDR3 does, leaving the germline J gene to fill in the end. This chain uses TRBV20-1 with TRBJ1-5, with D maybe TRBD1 (5 bases). CDR3 size: 14 residues. Germline CDR1 is DFQATT and CDR2 is SNEGSKA (reference sequence). Trimming cost V 1 base and J 1 base, with 8 bases left between them. CDR3 bases read: TGCAGTGCTAGAGTCGGGGGGAGCAATCAGCCC. Residues: CSARVGGSNQP. The whole CDR3 sequence is CSARVGGSNQPQHF.

This clone was seen at least ten times. Read data end 3 residues before the CDR3 end; the end is taken from the germline J gene. The chain uses TRBV7-3 and TRBJ2-3, with 8 bases fitting TRBD1. V lost 8 bases and J lost 4; bases outside the gene matches: 8. The CDR3 contains 14 residues. CDR1 and CDR2 (germline): SGHTA, FQGTGA. The CDR3 sequence is CASAEEDRADTQYF. The CDR3 DNA, read in part, is TGTGCCAGCGCCGAAGAGGACAGGGCAGATACG.

This clone was counted at least ten times. Partial CDR3 DNA: TGTGCCATCAGTGGACAGGGGTCATCCGGGGAG. Amino acids: CAISGQGSSGE. Given in full, the CDR3 is CAISGQGSSGELFF. The chain has TRBV10-3 and TRBJ2-2, with 8 bases lining up with TRBD1. The CDR3 extends 3 residues past the end of the read, so its final part is completed from the germline J gene. The CDR3 is 14 residues long. Trimming removed 4 bases from V and 6 bases from J; junction bases left unmatched: 4. Germline assignment: CDR1 ENHRY and CDR2 SYGVKD.

This clone was seen at least ten times. The read is 3 residues too short to cover the CDR3 end, so that end is filled in from the germline J gene. This chain connects TRBV4-2 to TRBJ1-2; TRBD1 aligns across 9 bases. Per the germline V gene, CDR1 is LGHNA and CDR2 is YNFKEQ. The CDR3 is 15 amino acids. Germline trimming cut 0 bases from V and 4 bases from J; bases unmatched to any gene: 3. The part of the CDR3 DNA that was read is TGTGCCAGCAGCCAAGATAGGGGACAGGGCTATGGC. Protein: CASSQDRGQGYG. The whole CDR3 reads CASSQDRGQGYGYTF.

This clone was seen repeatedly, ten times or more. The read gets to within 3 residues of the CDR3 end, and the germline J gene fills in the rest. This chain joins TRBV18 and TRBJ2-7, with D possibly being TRBD1 or TRBD2 (5 bases each). V gave up 3 bases and J gave up 3 bases, with 15 bases separating them. The CDR3 is made up of 15 amino acids. Germline V gene lookup returns CDR1 KGHSH and CDR2 LQKENI. The CDR3 region is CASSPGGATDYEQYF. CDR3 DNA, as far as it was read: TGTGCCAGCTCACCTGGAGGAGCGACAGACTACGAG.

Details on this clone: The read stops 3 residues short of the end of the CDR3; the missing end is completed from the germline J gene. The rearrangement uses TRBV19 and TRBJ2-2, with D perhaps assigned TRBD1 or TRBD2 (5 bases each). The CDR3 runs 16 residues. CDR1 LNHDA and CDR2 SQIVND come from the germline V gene (reference sequence). V was shortened by 1 base and J by 4 bases, with 13 bases between the two germline ends. CDR3 DNA (partial): TGTGCCAGTAGTATAGTGGCGGTGAGGGGCACCGGGGAG. It yields the protein CASSIVAVRGTGE. The CDR3, in full, reads CASSIVAVRGTGELFF.

This clone has a handful of counts. The CDR3 is cut off 3 residues early in the read; its end comes from the germline J gene. The chain uses TRBV19 and TRBJ2-1; 10 positions agree with TRBD2. Germline-derived CDR1 and CDR2 are LNHDA and SQIVND (reference sequence). With 6 bases clipped from V and 7 bases from J, the junction kept 9 bases outside the gene matches. The CDR3 is made up of 15 amino acids. Partial CDR3 DNA: TGTGCCAGTAGGCAGGGGCCTAGCGGGAGAAATGAG. This gives the protein CASRQGPSGRNE. The full CDR3 reads CASRQGPSGRNEQFF. The complete variable domain, with remaining parts taken from reference TRBV19 and TRBJ2-1, reads DGGITQSPKYLFRKEGQNVTLSCEQNLNHDAMYWYRQDPGQGLRLIYYSQIVNDFQKGDIAEGYSVSREKKESFPLTVTSAQKNPTAFYLCASRQGPSGRNEQFFGPGTRLTVL.

For this clone: The CDR3 end lies 3 residues beyond the end of the read and is filled in from the germline J gene. The rearrangement joins TRBV30 to TRBJ1-1, with 8 bases matching TRBD1. V lost 4 bases, J lost 7 bases, and 20 bases stayed unmatched. Germline V gene lookup returns CDR1 GTSNPN and CDR2 SVGIG (reference sequence). This CDR3 spans 17 amino acids. Partial CDR3 DNA: TGTGCCTGGACTCCTTCCGCACCCGGGACAGGAGCTCTTGAA. Translated: CAWTPSAPGTGALE. In full, the CDR3 is CAWTPSAPGTGALEAFF.

A few counts support this clone. A much larger clone is a single base away; this may be a read error. The read gets to within 3 residues of the CDR3 end, and the germline J gene fills in the rest. V is TRBV2 and J is TRBJ1-6; 7 nucleotides line up with TRBD1. The junction had 16 bases not matched to a gene; V was cut back by 7 bases and J by 10 bases. Germline V gene data show CDR1 as SNHLY and CDR2 as FYNNEI. The CDR3 extends over 16 amino acids. Partial CDR3 DNA: TGTGCCAGCATCATAATACCGGGACAGCTTAAGTCACCC. Translated: CASIIIPGQLKSP. The full-length CDR3 reads as CASIIIPGQLKSPLHF.

This clone has a handful of counts. The CDR3 is cut off 3 residues early in the read; its end comes from the germline J gene. The chain uses TRBV20-1 and TRBJ2-3; TRBD2 matches at 7 bases. Germline V CDR1 and CDR2: DFQATT, SNEGSKA (reference sequence). The CDR3 is made up of 16 amino acids. J was trimmed by 1 base and V by 6 bases; bases with no gene match: 13. Incomplete CDR3 DNA: TGCAGTGCCCCCACCTATAGCGGGCCAGGCACAGATACG. Amino acids: CSAPTYSGPGTDT. The whole CDR3 protein is CSAPTYSGPGTDTQYF.

This clone was counted only a few times. The read terminates 3 residues before the CDR3 end, so the remaining end is supplied by the germline J gene. This sequence joins TRBV6-1 and TRBJ2-7, with D maybe TRBD2 (7 bases). Germline assignment: CDR1 MNHNS and CDR2 SASEGT. There are 14 residues in the CDR3. Deletions cut 1 base from V and 5 bases from J, with 12 bases between. This CDR3 reads CASSEEGGVNEQYF. The sequenced CDR3 bases are TGTGCCAGCAGTGAAGAGGGGGGGGTCAACGAG.

Ten or more counts support this clone. Coverage ceases 3 residues before the CDR3 finishes, and the germline J gene fills in the end. This chain connects TRBV7-6 to TRBJ2-2; 13 bases agree with TRBD2. The V segment lost 0 bases and the J segment 6 bases; nucleotides outside the gene matches: 4. This CDR3 is 17 amino acids long. Germline V lookup: CDR1 SGHVS, CDR2 FNYEAQ. CDR3 residues: CASSLAGGLAGAGELFF. CDR3 DNA (partial): TGTGCCAGCAGCTTAGCGGGAGGACTAGCGGGGGCCGGGGAG.